This is a list of T cell receptor beta chains from one sample in a study of long-term antiretroviral therapy in people with HIV. Produced via immunoSEQ multiplex PCR; TCRdb's table is partial and in-frame only. Here the sample spans 30,000 or so clones, 95% to 98% being singletons. The sequences come from unsorted PBMCs, collected 7.6 years after starting antiretroviral therapy. These receptors were obtained from a man under 40 with HIV. Both conserved end residues are part of each CDR3. The D gene is left open where the match is weak. A row's size may be missing; if present it is once, few, many or a size class.

V gene	clone size	D gene	J gene	CDR3 protein	CDR3 DNA
TRBV5-1	.	TRBD2	TRBJ2-5	CASSLLAGWETQYF	TGCGCCAGCAGCTTACTAGCGGGGTGGGAGACCCAGTACTTC
TRBV9	.	TRBD2	TRBJ2-5	CASSVGMGTSPETQYF	TGTGCCAGCAGCGTAGGGATGGGGACTAGCCCGGAGACCCAGTACTTC
TRBV7-9	.	TRBD1	TRBJ1-2	CASSFSEGAGYTF	TGTGCCAGCAGCTTTTCGGAGGGGGCTGGCTACACCTTC
TRBV7-9	.	.	TRBJ2-4	CASSLKDIQYF	TGTGCCAGCAGCTTAAAGGACATTCAGTACTTC
TRBV19	.	.	TRBJ2-1	CASSTGREQFF	TGTGCCAGTAGTACGGGGAGGGAGCAGTTCTTC
TRBV20-1	few	.	TRBJ1-2	CSAYDAEGYTF	TGCAGTGCTTACGACGCGGAAGGCTACACCTTC
TRBV30	.	.	TRBJ2-2	CAWSTGTTGELFF	TGTGCCTGGAGTACAGGGACCACCGGGGAGCTGTTTTTT
TRBV5-8	.	.	TRBJ1-4	CASSSSSGADRTNEKLFF	TGTGCCAGCAGCTCTTCGTCAGGGGCGGATAGAACTAATGAAAAACTGTTTTTT
TRBV10-3	.	.	TRBJ1-1	CAIQKEENTEAFF	TGTGCCATCCAGAAAGAGGAGAACACTGAAGCTTTCTTT
TRBV29-1	.	.	TRBJ1-1	CSVEKVDTEAFF	TGCAGCGTTGAGAAGGTTGACACTGAAGCTTTCTTT
TRBV19	.	TRBD1	TRBJ2-7	CASSMRGTGFYEQYF	TGTGCCAGTAGTATGCGAGGGACAGGGTTTTACGAGCAGTACTTC